Each of the 20 T cell receptor beta chains below was sequenced from the same sample in a study of monozygotic twins with inflammatory bowel disease. TCRdb reworked the 5' RACE reads into one entry per CDR3 protein, no DNA. This sample's table has about 210,000 distinct CDR3 sequences. Input material: blood. Source of these receptors: a human donor with ulcerative colitis or Crohn's disease, or a healthy co-twin of an affected twin (not recorded which).

This rearrangement joins TRBV5-1 to TRBJ1-1; TCRdb names TRBD1, which stays unverified in the absence of DNA. Germline V gives CDR1 SGHRS, CDR2 YFSETQ. The CDR3 is 14 amino acids. CDR3 sequence: CASSVGQLDTEAFF.

V is TRBV20-1 and J is TRBJ2-7; TCRdb proposes TRBD1, but this gene call is untestable without DNA. CDR3 length: 14 amino acids. The V gene's germline CDR1 is DFQATT and CDR2 SNEGSKA (reference sequence). CDR3 loop: CSARDNQGGYEQYF.

The J gene is TRBJ1-4, the V gene TRBV10-3; the TCRdb D gene call, TRBD1, has no DNA to confirm it. In germline, CDR1 is ENHRY, CDR2 SYGVKD. The CDR3 is made up of 18 amino acids. The CDR3 sequence is CATRRTGGPPATNEKLFF.

This rearrangement joins TRBV12-3 or TRBV12-4 to TRBJ2-4; TCRdb selects TRBD1, and the lack of DNA leaves this call unchecked. This CDR3 is 15 amino acids long. CDR3 sequence: CASRMTGDGKNIQYF.

V is TRBV5-1 and J is TRBJ2-5; there is no DNA to check the TCRdb D call of TRBD1. Germline-derived CDR1 and CDR2 are SGHRS and YFSETQ. The CDR3 extends over 13 amino acids. Here the CDR3 reads CASSRGREETQYF.

The chain is built from TRBV6-5 and TRBJ1-5; TCRdb proposes TRBD1, but this gene call is untestable without DNA. CDR1 MNHEY and CDR2 SVGAGI come from the germline V gene. The CDR3 runs to 16 residues. CDR3 residues: CASTSARTGGLQPQHF.

The V call is TRBV12-3 or TRBV12-4, the J call TRBJ2-2; the D call from TCRdb, TRBD1, cannot be confirmed without DNA. This CDR3 spans 15 amino acids. This chain's CDR3 is CASRDRGLNTGELFF.

V gene TRBV27 combines with J gene TRBJ1-2; there is no DNA to check the TCRdb D call of TRBD1. The CDR3 sequence is 12 residues long. Germline lookup yields CDR1 MNHEY and CDR2 SMNVEV (reference sequence). The CDR3: CASSGRGDGYTF.

The chain has TRBV20-1 and TRBJ2-7; the TCRdb call, TRBD1, lacks DNA for checking. This CDR3 region has 15 residues. Germline V lookup: CDR1 DFQATT, CDR2 SNEGSKA (reference sequence). This chain's CDR3 is CSASKGVGQGYEQYF.

The V call is TRBV11-2, the J call TRBJ1-1; TCRdb designates TRBD1, a call that cannot be tested without DNA. CDR1 is SGHAT, CDR2 FQNNGV, per germline. The CDR3 consists of 15 residues. CDR3: CASSLVGQGNTEAFF.

The rearrangement joins TRBV5-1 to TRBJ2-3; the D gene TCRdb calls, TRBD1, cannot be checked with no DNA. The CDR3 is made up of 12 amino acids. Germline values: CDR1 SGHRS, CDR2 YFSETQ. The CDR3 here is CASSSYRDTQYF.

This rearrangement joins TRBV11-3 to TRBJ2-1; TCRdb outputs TRBD1, but without DNA this stays unchecked. Per germline, CDR1 SGHNT and CDR2 YENEEA. CDR3 length: 13 residues. The CDR3 here is CASSPNQGNEQFF.

The chain carries TRBV20-1 and TRBJ1-3; TCRdb returns TRBD1, unconfirmable since there is no DNA. Germline lookup yields CDR1 DFQATT and CDR2 SNEGSKA (reference sequence). The CDR3 consists of 14 residues. The CDR3 reads CSAEIGGKGNTIYF.

The chain couples TRBV20-1 to TRBJ2-5; the D call of TRBD2 rests on TCRdb alone, since no DNA is present to check it. CDR1 is DFQATT and CDR2 is SNEGSKA in the germline V gene (reference sequence). CDR3 length equals 16 residues. CDR3 residues: CSAPRASGARGETQYF.

The CDR3 protein is CASSWSQGGREKLFF. The genes are TRBV5-1 and TRBJ1-4; the TCRdb call, TRBD1, lacks DNA for checking. Germline V gene data show CDR1 as SGHRS and CDR2 as YFSETQ. This CDR3 has 15 residues.

The V gene is TRBV25-1, the J gene TRBJ2-3; TCRdb proposes TRBD2, but this gene call is untestable without DNA. Per germline, CDR1 MGHDK and CDR2 SYGVNS. The CDR3 is 14 amino acids. This chain's CDR3 is CAAGRGGGSDTQYF.

The J gene is TRBJ1-2, the V gene TRBV18; TCRdb designates TRBD1, a call that cannot be tested without DNA. Germline V lookup: CDR1 KGHSH, CDR2 LQKENI. There are 14 residues in the CDR3. The CDR3 is CASSPRDGTYGYTF. The full variable domain, completed using reference TRBV18 and TRBJ1-2, is NAGVMQNPRHLVRRRGQEARLRCSPMKGHSHVYWYRQLPEEGLKFMVYLQKENIIDESGMPKERFSAEFPKEGPSILRIQQVVRGDSAAYFCASSPRDGTYGYTFGSGTRLTVV.

This chain connects TRBV9 to TRBJ2-3; TCRdb indicates TRBD1, and absent DNA this call remains unverified. Germline lookup yields CDR1 SGDLS and CDR2 YYNGEE. The CDR3 runs to 16 residues. The CDR3 sequence: CASSQDTGPITDTQYF.

The genes are TRBV5-1 and TRBJ2-5; with no DNA, the TCRdb D assignment of TRBD2 cannot be verified. The germline V gene encodes CDR1 SGHRS and CDR2 YFSETQ. The CDR3 length is 17 residues. CDR3 sequence: CASSQRTSGALGETQYF.

This chain uses TRBV5-4 with TRBJ2-7; TCRdb picks TRBD1, but there is no DNA to check that call. Germline V gives CDR1 SGHNT, CDR2 YYREEE (reference sequence). This CDR3 spans 16 amino acids. The CDR3 sequence: CASSLNRGGSSYEQYF.